This T cell receptor beta chain stems from a study of identical twins (dated by TCRdb to 2016 to 2017). For the study in its entirety: The study deep-sequenced TCR alpha and beta repertoires from monozygotic twins, unrelated adults of various ages and cord blood to test whether fetal clonotypes persist. To rule out contamination, replicate twin experiments were performed at different times with different library preparation protocols. What the research found in general, with its limitations: Zero-insertion analyses could be partly confounded by invariant T cells such as MAIT and iNKT, although diverse VJ usage argued against such confounding for most clonotypes. Conclusions relied on cross-sectional statistical analysis, since the same donors could not be followed over many years. In monozygotic twins, out-of-frame TCR alpha sharing was systematically underestimated by recombination models, although the models agreed with sharing between unrelated individuals. Compared with coincidental sharing between unrelated individuals, out-of-frame TCR alpha sequences shared between twins had an excess of sequences with low generation probability. Abundant cord blood beta clonotypes carried fewer insertions; young adult naive repertoires showed a weaker similar trend, while memory repertoires showed none. A weaker excess of twin sharing was found in beta out-of-frame sequences because the signal-to-noise ratio was lowered by fewer shared sequences.

There are 13 amino acids in the CDR3, from cysteine to phenylalanine inclusive. Only the CDR3 region is kept as DNA, spanning 39 bases read in frame from base 1. The germline V gene specifies SGHTA as CDR1 and FQGNSA as CDR2. V is cut back by 5 bases and J by 7 bases, with 8 bases in the junction unmatched. Library creation used 5' RACE. Data came from an Illumina HiSeq 2000. A universal primer binding site was introduced by template switching, and a unique molecular identifier was present in the final cDNA, enabling accurate counting of TCR cDNA molecules. Specific primers in the conserved constant-segment region were used to synthesize first-strand cDNA for TCR alpha and beta chains. To control for contamination, every cDNA library carried two barcodes: a SMART-Mk sample barcode plus Illumina barcodes. TruSeq adapter sequences and Illumina sample barcodes were added in two successive PCR steps. TCR alpha and beta cDNA libraries were sequenced on the Illumina HiSeq platform with custom primers. The authors' pipeline ran thus. MiGEC processed the raw reads to extract unique molecular identifiers, while MiXCR was used to determine the CDR3 positions. For each individual, recombination models were inferred using an EM algorithm with the repgenHMM and IGoR tools. Shared clonotypes were analyzed with the tcR package in R, and sharing was normalized by the product of cloneset sizes. To study raw recombination free of thymic and clonal selection effects, out-of-frame nonproductive sequences were analyzed. In-frame beta chains were kept once TCRdb had trimmed the public reads at Q25 with fastp and called clones with MiXCR. Rows are unified per CDR3 protein, each entry keeping the most common DNA and genes. These V and J calls originate from TCRdb's pipeline instead of the authors' own analysis. This sample holds about 700,000 distinct CDR3 sequences; 6% to 6.5% were observed only once. The ten largest make up around 2% of the sample.

This clonotype was observed many times. Its recognized antigen is unknown. No clone much larger than this one lies a single base away; base qualities are absent. Every donor was a healthy Caucasian. The study also sequenced three unrelated non-twin adults: a male aged 18 to 30, a male aged 50 to 59 and a female aged 50 to 59. Miltenyi CD45RO+ enrichment and human naive T-cell isolation kits were used to isolate memory (CD45RO+) and naive T cells from PBMC. Rearrangement joined TRBV7-2 to TRBJ2-7; TRBD2 lines up with 7 middle nucleotides. The sample was naive T cells sorted from blood. Reading the label with the study, this specimen's cell subset or site is: cells isolated with a human naive T-cell isolation kit. The sequence was collected from a man younger than 35 in good health. The bases read TGTGCCAGCAGCATAGGACTAGTGCGAGAGCAGTACTTC. This encodes CASSIGLVREQYF.